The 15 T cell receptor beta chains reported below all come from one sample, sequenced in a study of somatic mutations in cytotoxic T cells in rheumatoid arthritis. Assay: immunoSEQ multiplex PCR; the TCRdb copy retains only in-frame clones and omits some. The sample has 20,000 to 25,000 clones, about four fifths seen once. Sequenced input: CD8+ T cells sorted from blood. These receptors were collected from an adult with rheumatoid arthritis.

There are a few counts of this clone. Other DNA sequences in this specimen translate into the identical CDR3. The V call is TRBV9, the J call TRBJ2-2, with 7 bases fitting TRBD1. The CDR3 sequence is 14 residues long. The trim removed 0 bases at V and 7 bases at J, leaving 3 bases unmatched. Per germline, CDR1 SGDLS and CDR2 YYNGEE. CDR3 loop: CASSVAYRGGELFF. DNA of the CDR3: TGTGCCAGCAGCGTAGCTTACAGGGGCGGGGAGCTGTTTTTT. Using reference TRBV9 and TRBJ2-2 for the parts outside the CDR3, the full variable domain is DSGVTQTPKHLITATGQRVTLRCSPRSGDLSVYWYQQSLDQGLQFLIQYYNGEERAKGNILERFSAQQFPDLHSELNLSSLELGDSALYFCASSVAYRGGELFFGEGSRLTVL.

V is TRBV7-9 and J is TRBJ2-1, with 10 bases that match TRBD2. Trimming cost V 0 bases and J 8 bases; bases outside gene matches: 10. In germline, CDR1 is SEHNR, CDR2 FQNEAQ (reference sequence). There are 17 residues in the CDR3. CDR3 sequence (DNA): TGTGCCAGCAGCTTAGCGGAGGTGGCTAGCGGGAGCTATGAGCAGTTCTTC. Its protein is CASSLAEVASGSYEQFF.

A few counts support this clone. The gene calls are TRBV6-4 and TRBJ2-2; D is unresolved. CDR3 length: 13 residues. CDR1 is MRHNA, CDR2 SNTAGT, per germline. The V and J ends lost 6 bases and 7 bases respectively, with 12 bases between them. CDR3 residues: CASSWSDGGELFF. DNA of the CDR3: TGTGCCAGCAGCTGGAGCGATGGCGGGGAGCTGTTTTTT.

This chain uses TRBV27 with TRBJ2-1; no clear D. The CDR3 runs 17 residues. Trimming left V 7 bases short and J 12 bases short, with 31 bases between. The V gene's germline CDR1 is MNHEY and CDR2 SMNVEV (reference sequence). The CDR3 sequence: CASTGNEDGSLRKRQFF. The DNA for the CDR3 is TGTGCCAGCACCGGCAACGAAGACGGGTCGCTGAGAAAAAGGCAGTTCTTC.

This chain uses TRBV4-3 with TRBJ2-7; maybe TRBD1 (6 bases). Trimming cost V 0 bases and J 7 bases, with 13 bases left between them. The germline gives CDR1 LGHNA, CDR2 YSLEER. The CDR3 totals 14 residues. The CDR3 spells CASSQDLGAVEQYF. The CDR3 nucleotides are TGCGCCAGCAGCCAAGATCTGGGGGCGGTGGAGCAGTACTTC.

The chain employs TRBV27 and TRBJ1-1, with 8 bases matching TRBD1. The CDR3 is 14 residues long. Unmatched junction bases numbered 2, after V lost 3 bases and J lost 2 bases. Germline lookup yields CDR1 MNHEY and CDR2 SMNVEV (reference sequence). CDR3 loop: CASSFDRGNTEAFF. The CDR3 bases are TGTGCCAGCAGTTTTGACAGGGGAAACACTGAAGCTTTCTTT.

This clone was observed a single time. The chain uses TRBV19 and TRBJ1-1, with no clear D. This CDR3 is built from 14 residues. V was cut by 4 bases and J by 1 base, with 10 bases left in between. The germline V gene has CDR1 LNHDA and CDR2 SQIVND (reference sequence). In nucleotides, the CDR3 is TGTGCCAGTAGTACCTCAATTAGGAACACTGAAGCTTTCTTT. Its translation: CASSTSIRNTEAFF.

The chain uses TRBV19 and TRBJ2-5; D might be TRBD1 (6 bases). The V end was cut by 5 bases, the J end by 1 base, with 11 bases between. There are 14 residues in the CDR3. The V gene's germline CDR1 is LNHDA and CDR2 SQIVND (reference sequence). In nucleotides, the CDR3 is TGTGCCAGTAGTCCTACAGGGTTCCAAGAGACCCAGTACTTC. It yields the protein CASSPTGFQETQYF.

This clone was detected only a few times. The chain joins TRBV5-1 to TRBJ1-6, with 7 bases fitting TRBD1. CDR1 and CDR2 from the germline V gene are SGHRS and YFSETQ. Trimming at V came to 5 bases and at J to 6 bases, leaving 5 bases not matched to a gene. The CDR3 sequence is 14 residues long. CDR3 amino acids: CASRRDRVNSPLHF. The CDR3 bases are TGCGCCAGCAGGCGAGACAGGGTTAATTCACCCCTCCACTTT. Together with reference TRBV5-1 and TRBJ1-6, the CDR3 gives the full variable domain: KAGVTQTPRYLIKTRGQQVTLSCSPISGHRSVSWYQQTPGQGLQFLFEYFSETQRNKGNFPGRFSGRQFSNSRSEMNVSTLELGDSALYLCASRRDRVNSPLHFGNGTRLTVT.

CDR3 sequence reads: CASSQPFGGGNNEQFF. The DNA of the CDR3 is TGCGCCAGCAGCCAGCCCTTTGGGGGGGGGAACAATGAGCAGTTCTTC. The chain joins TRBV4-3 to TRBJ2-1; 7 positions agree with TRBD2. The V gene's germline CDR1 is LGHNA and CDR2 YSLEER. V shed 3 bases and J 5 bases; nucleotides not matched to a gene: 10. The CDR3 sequence is 16 residues long.

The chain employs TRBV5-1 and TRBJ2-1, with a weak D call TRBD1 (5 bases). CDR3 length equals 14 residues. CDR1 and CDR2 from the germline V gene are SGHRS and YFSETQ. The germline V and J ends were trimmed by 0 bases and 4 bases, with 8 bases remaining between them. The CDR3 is CASSLGQPYNEQFF. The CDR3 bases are TGCGCCAGCAGCTTGGGACAGCCTTACAATGAGCAGTTCTTC.

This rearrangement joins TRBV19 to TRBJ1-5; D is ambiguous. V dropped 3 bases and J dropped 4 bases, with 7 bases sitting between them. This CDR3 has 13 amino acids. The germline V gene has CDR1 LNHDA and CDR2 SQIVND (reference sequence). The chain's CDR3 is CASSISWNQPQHF. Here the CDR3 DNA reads TGTGCCAGTAGTATTTCCTGGAATCAGCCCCAGCATTTT.

Here the CDR3 reads CAWRGQGVWGNQPQHF. In nucleotides, the CDR3 is TGTGCCTGGAGAGGACAGGGGGTTTGGGGCAATCAGCCCCAGCATTTT. This rearrangement joins TRBV30 to TRBJ1-5, with 10 bases lining up with TRBD1. The germline gives CDR1 GTSNPN, CDR2 SVGIG (reference sequence). The V gene end was trimmed by 3 bases and the J gene end by 2 bases; junction bases not matched to a gene: 7. The CDR3 contains 16 residues.

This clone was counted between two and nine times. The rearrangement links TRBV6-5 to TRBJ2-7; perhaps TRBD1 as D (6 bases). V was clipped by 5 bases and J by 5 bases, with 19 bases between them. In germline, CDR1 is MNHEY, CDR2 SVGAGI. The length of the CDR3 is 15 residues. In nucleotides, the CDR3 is TGTGCCAGCAGTCTCCACCCAACGACAGGAAACGAGCAGTACTTC. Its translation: CASSLHPTTGNEQYF.

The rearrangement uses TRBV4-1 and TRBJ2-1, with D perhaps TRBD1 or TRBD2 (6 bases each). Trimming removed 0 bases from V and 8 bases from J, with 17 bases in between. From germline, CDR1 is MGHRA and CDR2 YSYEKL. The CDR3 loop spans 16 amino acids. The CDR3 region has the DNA TGCGCCAGCAGCCAAGATACCGGGGGCCGCAGGGATGAGCAGTTCTTC. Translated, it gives CASSQDTGGRRDEQFF.